This TCR beta chain was sequenced during a study of blood T cell repertoires in COVID-19. The overall study: COVID-19 samples from acute and convalescent phases originated in the United States, Italy and Spain. In each case, the material was cDNA or gDNA derived from T cells, B-cell-depleted T cells, or PBMCs.

Source study methods: Cell counts per sample came from amplifying reference gene primers. The protocol was immunoSEQ multiplex PCR, while the TCRdb copy is restricted to in-frame clones and leaves out a portion. V, J and clone size derive from that table, while D and trimming were established from the DNA sequence. Among under 250,000 clones listed, approximately 90% were seen once. The CDR3 runs to 16 residues. The trim removed 2 bases at V and 2 bases at J, leaving 6 bases unmatched. CDR1 is MNHEY and CDR2 is SMNVEV in the germline V gene (reference sequence). The source is a young man with active or convalescent COVID-19. V usage is TRBV27 and J usage is TRBJ2-7, with 10 bases aligning to TRBD2. Sequencing was done on a sample of peripheral blood. This CDR3 reads CASSLSASGSTYEQYF. DNA for the CDR3: TGTGCCAGCAGTTTAAGTGCTAGCGGGAGTACCTACGAGCAGTACTTC.